The 27 T cell receptor beta chains reported below all come from one sample, sequenced in a study of shared clonotypes between healthy human individuals. The repertoire was sequenced with immunoSEQ multiplex PCR; TCRdb's copy has only in-frame clones and lacks some. The sample lists 1,500,000 or so clones; just under 99% were seen once. Input material: naive CD4+ T cells sorted from blood. Described subset: CD45RA+ positively selected. Receptors originate from a man aged 30 to 45 in good health.

V gene TRBV7-9 combines with J gene TRBJ1-4, with D hard to call. The V gene lost 4 bases and the J gene lost 0 bases, with 9 bases spanning the gap. The germline gives CDR1 SEHNR, CDR2 FQNEAQ (reference sequence). The CDR3 contains 15 residues. The CDR3 reads CASSSPFTTNEKLFF. The CDR3 nucleotides read TGTGCCAGCAGCTCCCCATTCACAACTAATGAAAAACTGTTTTTT.

The rearrangement uses TRBV18 and TRBJ2-7; 10 bases match TRBD1. Trimming at V came to 6 bases and at J to 7 bases, leaving 9 bases not matched to a gene. Germline V lookup: CDR1 KGHSH, CDR2 LQKENI. The CDR3 is 14 amino acids. The CDR3 DNA reads TGTGCCAGCTCCCCGGGACAGGGGTTGAGGGAGCAGTACTTC. Translation gives CASSPGQGLREQYF.

V is TRBV7-3 and J is TRBJ2-2; no definite D call. CDR3 length: 16 amino acids. Trimming cost V 1 base and J 4 bases, with 13 bases left between them. Germline CDR1 and CDR2: SGHTA and FQGTGA. As DNA, the CDR3 is TGTGCCAGCAGCTTAAATCTTGGGGTCCGCACCGGGGAGCTGTTTTTT. Residues: CASSLNLGVRTGELFF.

The V and J genes are TRBV7-3 and TRBJ2-1; 7 nucleotides agree with TRBD2. Germline-derived CDR1 and CDR2 are SGHTA and FQGTGA. J gave up 4 bases and V 2 bases, and 8 bases lay outside the gene matches. The CDR3 extends over 16 amino acids. The chain's CDR3 is CASSLGVGGSYNEQFF. The CDR3 DNA is TGTGCCAGCAGCTTAGGGGTAGGCGGGAGTTACAATGAGCAGTTCTTC. Based on the CDR3 plus reference TRBV7-3 and TRBJ2-1, the full variable domain is GAGVSQTPSNKVTEKGKYVELRCDPISGHTALYWYRQSLGQGPEFLIYFQGTGAADDSGLPNDRFFAVRPEGSVSTLKIQRTERGDSAVYLCASSLGVGGSYNEQFFGPGTRLTVL.

The chain joins TRBV5-1 to TRBJ2-7; no clear D gene. Trimming left V 0 bases short and J 9 bases short, with 19 bases between. The CDR3 totals 15 residues. The germline V gene encodes CDR1 SGHRS and CDR2 YFSETQ. Written as DNA, the CDR3 is TGCGCCAGCAGCTTGGCCTCCACGTCCGAAGAAGCGCAGTACTTC. Protein: CASSLASTSEEAQYF.

This chain connects TRBV15 to TRBJ2-2; 7 positions agree with TRBD1. Germline V gives CDR1 LNHNV, CDR2 YYDKDF (reference sequence). This CDR3 comprises 15 residues. V shed 0 bases, J shed 9 bases, and the junction held 7 bases outside the gene matches. The CDR3 protein is CATSREVGQYRELFF. In nucleotides, the CDR3 is TGTGCCACCAGCAGAGAAGTGGGACAGTACCGGGAGCTGTTTTTT.

The chain is built from TRBV6-4 and TRBJ2-5, with TRBD2 identical over 15 bases. Germline lookup yields CDR1 MRHNA and CDR2 SNTAGT. With 0 bases clipped from V and 5 bases from J, the junction kept 13 bases outside the gene matches. The CDR3 runs 20 residues. Written as DNA, the CDR3 is TGTGCCAGCAGTGACTCGAGTTTCGCAGGCGGACTAGCGGGAGGGGAGACCCAGTACTTC. This codes for CASSDSSFAGGLAGGETQYF.

V and J are TRBV6-1 and TRBJ2-2; D is perhaps TRBD1 (6 bases). This CDR3 comprises 15 residues. The germline CDR1 and CDR2 sequences are MNHNS and SASEGT. V lost 7 bases to trimming and J lost 6 bases, with 18 bases between them. The DNA for the CDR3 is TGTGCCAGCAACCGGGACATAATCTCGGCCGGGGAGCTGTTTTTT. This sequence encodes CASNRDIISAGELFF.

The chain couples TRBV6-1 to TRBJ2-2, with a weak D call TRBD1 (6 bases). Per the germline V gene, CDR1 is MNHNS and CDR2 is SASEGT. The ends were cut back, 7 bases at V and 3 bases at J, with 12 bases in the middle. The CDR3 spans 14 residues. In DNA form, the CDR3 reads TGTGCCAGCAATCCCGGGACATACACCGGGGAGCTGTTTTTT. Residues: CASNPGTYTGELFF.

The chain recombines TRBV18 with TRBJ2-2; a weak D match, TRBD2 (7 bases). The V end lost 6 bases, the J end lost 4 bases, and 18 bases lay between the germline ends. Germline assignment: CDR1 KGHSH and CDR2 LQKENI. The CDR3 sequence is 16 residues long. The CDR3 loop reads CASSPLGGRSTGELFF. The CDR3 DNA reads TGTGCCAGCTCCCCTCTGGGGGGGCGAAGCACCGGGGAGCTGTTTTTT.

In nucleotides, the CDR3 is TGCGCCAGCAGCTTGGATACAGCTGGAAACACCATATATTTT. Protein product: CASSLDTAGNTIYF. This chain joins TRBV5-1 and TRBJ1-3; D gene ambiguous. V dropped 0 bases and J dropped 2 bases, with 6 bases sitting between them. There are 14 residues in the CDR3. Germline loops: CDR1 SGHRS, CDR2 YFSETQ. Supplemented by reference TRBV5-1 and TRBJ1-3, the full variable domain reads KAGVTQTPRYLIKTRGQQVTLSCSPISGHRSVSWYQQTPGQGLQFLFEYFSETQRNKGNFPGRFSGRQFSNSRSEMNVSTLELGDSALYLCASSLDTAGNTIYFGEGSWLTVV.

V gene TRBV6-5 combines with J gene TRBJ1-1, with unresolved D. The germline gives CDR1 MNHEY, CDR2 SVGAGI. V was pared by 7 bases and J by 1 base, with 13 bases between. The CDR3 spans 14 residues. For the CDR3, the DNA is TGTGCCAGCACCCACACTCGACCGAACACTGAAGCTTTCTTT. Residues: CASTHTRPNTEAFF.

The chain couples TRBV5-1 to TRBJ1-4; D gene unclear. The CDR3 sequence is 12 residues long. In germline, CDR1 is SGHRS, CDR2 YFSETQ. Trimming left V 3 bases short and J 3 bases short, with 3 bases between. This chain's CDR3 is CASSSPNEKLFF. The CDR3 DNA reads as TGCGCCAGCAGCTCCCCTAATGAAAAACTGTTTTTT.

The chain combines TRBV27 with TRBJ1-5; no clear D gene. V lost 1 base and J 5 bases, leaving 6 bases between the germline ends. CDR3 length: 13 residues. Per the germline V gene, CDR1 is MNHEY and CDR2 is SMNVEV (reference sequence). The CDR3 DNA follows: TGTGCCAGCAGTTTATTGGCCCATCAGCCCCAGCATTTT. The encoded protein is CASSLLAHQPQHF.

J is TRBJ2-3 and V is TRBV19; possible D gene TRBD1, 5 bases. The V gene lost 8 bases and the J gene lost 6 bases, with 12 bases spanning the gap. The CDR3 totals 12 residues. The V gene's germline CDR1 is LNHDA and CDR2 SQIVND (reference sequence). Written as DNA, the CDR3 is TGTGCCAGTGGGGCAGGGTGGGATACGCAGTATTTT. Protein sequence: CASGAGWDTQYF.

Details on this clone: Other DNA sequences in this specimen translate into the identical CDR3. The V and J genes are TRBV28 and TRBJ1-5; D unresolved. Trimming shortened V by 6 bases and J by 4 bases, and 4 bases separated the two germline ends. There are 11 residues in the CDR3. Germline CDR1 MDHEN, CDR2 SYDVKM. The CDR3 loop reads CASSQNQPQHF. DNA of the CDR3: TGTGCCAGCAGCCAAAATCAGCCCCAGCATTTT.

The chain combines TRBV29-1 with TRBJ2-5, with 10 nucleotides matching TRBD2. CDR3 length: 15 amino acids. The germline CDR1 and CDR2 sequences are SQVTM and ANQGSEA. The junction had 8 bases not matched to a gene; V was cut back by 2 bases and J by 5 bases. CDR3 nucleotide sequence: TGCAGCGTTGAACCCCGGACTAGCGGCCCCGAGACCCAGTACTTC. It is translated as CSVEPRTSGPETQYF.

The chain couples TRBV5-1 to TRBJ2-5, with D hard to call. This CDR3 spans 16 amino acids. Germline CDR1 and CDR2: SGHRS and YFSETQ. Trimming cost V 1 base and J 5 bases, with 18 bases left between them. CDR3 sequence reads: CASSLQGFGRQETQYF. The CDR3 DNA follows: TGCGCCAGCAGCTTGCAAGGGTTCGGCAGGCAGGAGACCCAGTACTTC.

V usage is TRBV10-1 and J usage is TRBJ2-7; the D gene is possibly TRBD2 (6 bases). The CDR3 is 14 amino acids. With 5 bases removed from V and 2 bases from J, the gap between germline ends came to 13 bases. Germline CDR1 reads WNHNN; CDR2 reads SYGVQD (reference sequence). DNA for the CDR3: TGCGCCAGCAGTCTCCGGGACTCAACCTACGAGCAGTACTTC. Translating gives CASSLRDSTYEQYF.

The V call is TRBV2, the J call TRBJ1-4, with D tentatively TRBD1 (5 bases). From germline, CDR1 is SNHLY and CDR2 FYNNEI. Trimming left V 5 bases short and J 10 bases short, with 17 bases between. The CDR3 has 14 residues. CDR3 DNA sequence: TGTGCCAGCAGTCCGAACCAGGGTCGCGGAAAACTGTTTTTT. As protein: CASSPNQGRGKLFF.

In this sample, this clone turned up a few times. The chain employs TRBV7-2 and TRBJ1-4; 9 nucleotides line up with TRBD1. Trimming cost V 5 bases and J 8 bases; bases outside gene matches: 6. This CDR3 comprises 14 residues. CDR1 is SGHTA, CDR2 FQGNSA, per germline. For the CDR3, the DNA is TGTGCCAGCAGCCGGACAGGGGTTATGGAAAAACTGTTTTTT. It is translated as CASSRTGVMEKLFF.

Note on this clone: Other DNA sequences in the same sample also yield this CDR3. This chain connects TRBV18 to TRBJ2-5, with a weak D call TRBD2 (6 bases). The CDR3 sequence is 14 residues long. V lost 3 bases to trimming and J lost 4 bases, with 12 bases between them. CDR1 is KGHSH and CDR2 is LQKENI in the germline V gene. For the CDR3, the DNA is TGTGCCAGCTCACCCCCCAACGGGGGAGAGACCCAGTACTTC. Translating it yields CASSPPNGGETQYF.

This clone showed up just once. The genes are TRBV28 and TRBJ1-4; no clear D gene. The CDR3 sequence is 15 residues long. Deletions cut 8 bases from V and 5 bases from J, with 18 bases between. Germline CDR1 reads MDHEN; CDR2 reads SYDVKM. The CDR3, as DNA: TGTGCCAGCCAGCCGGGTCCCCCTAGCAATGAAAAACTGTTTTTT. Its protein product is CASQPGPPSNEKLFF.

The V gene is TRBV18, the J gene TRBJ1-2; the D is unclear. Germline values: CDR1 KGHSH, CDR2 LQKENI. The CDR3 consists of 17 residues. V was shortened by 3 bases and J by 5 bases, with 22 bases between the two germline ends. The CDR3 region is CASSPGGSSRAKYGYTF. The CDR3, as DNA: TGTGCCAGCTCACCCGGAGGATCTTCCCGGGCCAAATATGGCTACACCTTC.

V usage is TRBV11-2 and J usage is TRBJ1-2, with D unresolved. Deletions cut 5 bases from V and 7 bases from J, with 11 bases between. CDR3 length: 12 residues. CDR1 and CDR2 from the germline V gene are SGHAT and FQNNGV. DNA for the CDR3: TGTGCCAGCAGCCCAGCGGTGGTTGGCTACACCTTC. Translation: CASSPAVVGYTF.

The chain carries TRBV7-9 and TRBJ2-2; D gene ambiguous. V lost 7 bases and J lost 8, with 5 bases in between. The CDR3 sequence is 10 residues long. Germline CDR1 and CDR2: SEHNR and FQNEAQ (reference sequence). The CDR3 nucleotides are TGTGCCAGCACATTTGGGGAGCTGTTTTTT. It yields the protein CASTFGELFF.

The chain couples TRBV5-5 to TRBJ2-7, with D possibly being TRBD1 or TRBD2 (5 bases each). The CDR3 has 14 residues. Trimming took off 2 bases at V and 4 bases at J, with 13 bases between the two ends. Germline CDR1 SGHKS, CDR2 YYEKEE (reference sequence). The CDR3 spells CASSLRQPGYEQYF. The CDR3 nucleotides read TGTGCCAGCAGCTTACGACAGCCGGGGTACGAGCAGTACTTC.